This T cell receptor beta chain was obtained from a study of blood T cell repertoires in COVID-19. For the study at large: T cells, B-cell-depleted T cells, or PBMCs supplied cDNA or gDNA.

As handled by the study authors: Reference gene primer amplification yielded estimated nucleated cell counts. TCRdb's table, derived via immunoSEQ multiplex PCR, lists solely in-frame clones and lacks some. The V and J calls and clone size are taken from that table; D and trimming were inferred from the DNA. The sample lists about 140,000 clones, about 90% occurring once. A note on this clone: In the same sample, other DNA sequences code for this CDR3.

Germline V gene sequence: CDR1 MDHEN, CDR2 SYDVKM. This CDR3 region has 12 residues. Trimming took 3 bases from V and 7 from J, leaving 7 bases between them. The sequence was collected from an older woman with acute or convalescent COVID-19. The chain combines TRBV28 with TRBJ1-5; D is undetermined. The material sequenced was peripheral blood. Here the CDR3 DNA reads TGTGCCAGCAGTTTTTCGGGGCAGCCCCAGCATTTT. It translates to CASSFSGQPQHF.